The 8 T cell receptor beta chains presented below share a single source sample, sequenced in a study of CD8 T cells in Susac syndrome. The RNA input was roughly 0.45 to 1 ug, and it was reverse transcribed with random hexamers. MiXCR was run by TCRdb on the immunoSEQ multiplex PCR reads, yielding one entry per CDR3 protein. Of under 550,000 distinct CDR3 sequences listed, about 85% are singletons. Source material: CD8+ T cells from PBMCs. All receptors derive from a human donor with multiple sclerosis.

CDR3 in DNA: TGTGCCAGTAGTATAACAGGGGAAGGCACTGAAGCTTTCTTT. Translated: CASSITGEGTEAFF. The chain carries TRBV19 and TRBJ1-1, with 7 bases matching TRBD1. Germline trimming cut 2 bases from V and 4 bases from J; bases unmatched to any gene: 4. This CDR3 is built from 14 residues. The V gene's germline CDR1 is LNHDA and CDR2 SQIVND (reference sequence).

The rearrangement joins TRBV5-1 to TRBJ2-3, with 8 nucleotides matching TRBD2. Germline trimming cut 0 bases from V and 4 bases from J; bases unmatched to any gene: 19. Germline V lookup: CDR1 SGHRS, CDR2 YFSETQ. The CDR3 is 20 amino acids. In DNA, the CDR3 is TGCGCCAGCAGCTTGGTTGGCCAAAGCGCAGCGGGAGCAGGCGCAGATACGCAGTATTTT. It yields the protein CASSLVGQSAAGAGADTQYF.

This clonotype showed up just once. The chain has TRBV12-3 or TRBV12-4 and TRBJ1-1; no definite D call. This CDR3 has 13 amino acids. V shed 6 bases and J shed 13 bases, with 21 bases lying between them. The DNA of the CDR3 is TGTGCCAGCAGATTGCCCCCGTGGAGGAGCGTTTTCTTT. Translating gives CASRLPPWRSVFF.

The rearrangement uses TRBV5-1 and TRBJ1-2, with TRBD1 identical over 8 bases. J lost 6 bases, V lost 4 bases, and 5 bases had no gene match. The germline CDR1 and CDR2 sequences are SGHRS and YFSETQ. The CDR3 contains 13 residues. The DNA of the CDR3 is TGCGCCAGCAGCGAGGGACAGGAGGATGGCTACACCTTC. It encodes CASSEGQEDGYTF.

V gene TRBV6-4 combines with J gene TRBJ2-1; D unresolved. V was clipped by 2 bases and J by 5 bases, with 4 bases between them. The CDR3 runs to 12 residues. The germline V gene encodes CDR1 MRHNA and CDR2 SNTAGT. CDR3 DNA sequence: TGTGCCAGCAGTGACGGTAACAATGAGCAGTTCTTC. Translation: CASSDGNNEQFF.

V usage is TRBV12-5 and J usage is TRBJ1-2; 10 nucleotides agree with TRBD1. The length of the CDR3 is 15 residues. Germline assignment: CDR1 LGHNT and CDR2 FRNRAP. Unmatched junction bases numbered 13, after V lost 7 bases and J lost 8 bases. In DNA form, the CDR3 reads TGTGCTAGTGCCTCTCGGCCCGGGACAGGGGAAGGCTACACCTTC. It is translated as CASASRPGTGEGYTF.

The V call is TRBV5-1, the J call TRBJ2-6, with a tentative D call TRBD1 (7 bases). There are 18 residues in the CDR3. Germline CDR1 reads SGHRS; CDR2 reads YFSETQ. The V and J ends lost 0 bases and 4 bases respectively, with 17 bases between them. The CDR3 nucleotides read TGCGCCAGCAGCTTGGTACAGGGGTCCGCGGGAGGGGCCAACGTCCTGACTTTC. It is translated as CASSLVQGSAGGANVLTF.

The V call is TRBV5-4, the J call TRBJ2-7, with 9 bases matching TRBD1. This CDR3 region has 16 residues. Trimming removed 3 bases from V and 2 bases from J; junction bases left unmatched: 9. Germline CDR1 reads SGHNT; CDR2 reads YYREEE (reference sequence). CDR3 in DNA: TGTGCCAGCAGCTCATTTGTAGGGGACAGGGCCTACGAGCAGTACTTC. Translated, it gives CASSSFVGDRAYEQYF.